The sequence of this TCR beta chain was determined in a study of T cells in Graves' hyperthyroidism and ophthalmopathy. Ten or more counts support this clonotype. Clinical symptoms, serum thyroxine, TRAb, thyroid ultrasound and orbital computed tomography established diagnosis. Amplified TCR beta CDR3 regions derived from RNA transcripts. First-round RT-PCR with HTBI primers amplified the TCR CDR3 region. TCRdb called the multiplex PCR reads again in MiXCR, with one record for every CDR3 protein. The sample shows some 50,000 distinct CDR3 sequences, approximately 52% of them seen only once. What was sequenced was blood. This TCR derives from a woman aged 45 to 65 with Graves' ophthalmopathy.

CDR3 protein: CASSADAEQETQYF. The CDR3 DNA follows: TGTGCCAGCAGCGCGGACGCCGAACAAGAGACCCAGTACTTC. This chain connects TRBV7-9 to TRBJ2-5; D unresolved. The CDR3 has 14 residues. V shed 5 bases and J shed 2 bases, with 12 bases lying between them. Per the germline V gene, CDR1 is SEHNR and CDR2 is FQNEAQ (reference sequence).